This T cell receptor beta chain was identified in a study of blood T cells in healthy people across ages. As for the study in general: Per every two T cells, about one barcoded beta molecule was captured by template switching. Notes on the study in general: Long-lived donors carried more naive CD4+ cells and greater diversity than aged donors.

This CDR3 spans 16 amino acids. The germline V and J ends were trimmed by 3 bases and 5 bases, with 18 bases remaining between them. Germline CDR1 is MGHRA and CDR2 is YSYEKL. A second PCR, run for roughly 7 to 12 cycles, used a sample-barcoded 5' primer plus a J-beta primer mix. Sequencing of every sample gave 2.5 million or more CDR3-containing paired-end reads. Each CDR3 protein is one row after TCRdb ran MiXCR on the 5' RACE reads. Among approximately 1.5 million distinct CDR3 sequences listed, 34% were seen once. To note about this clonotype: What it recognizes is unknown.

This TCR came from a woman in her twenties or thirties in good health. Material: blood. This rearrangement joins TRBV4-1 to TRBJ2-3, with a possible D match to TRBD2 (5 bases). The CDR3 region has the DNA TGCGCCAGCAGCCATGAACCTCAAATGGCGGGAGATACGCAGTATTTT. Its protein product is CASSHEPQMAGDTQYF.